This TCR beta chain was documented in a study of cytomegalovirus exposure and HLA in healthy donors. Germline CDR1 is KGHSH and CDR2 is LQKENI. The CDR3 extends over 16 amino acids. Trimming cost V 6 bases and J 0 bases, with 18 bases left between them. The PCR contained 60 Vbeta and 13 Jbeta primers. Using immunoSEQ multiplex PCR, the repertoire was profiled, and TCRdb retains in-frame clones only, with some absent. The listing records 130,000 to 150,000 clones. The sample was PBMCs. This sequence was found in a male donor in good health and CMV-seronegative. This chain uses TRBV18 with TRBJ2-7; D possibly corresponds to TRBD2 (5 bases). CDR3 DNA: TGTGCCAGCTCCAATAGCGAGCGGTGGTCCTCCTACGAGCAGTACTTC. It yields the protein CASSNSERWSSYEQYF.